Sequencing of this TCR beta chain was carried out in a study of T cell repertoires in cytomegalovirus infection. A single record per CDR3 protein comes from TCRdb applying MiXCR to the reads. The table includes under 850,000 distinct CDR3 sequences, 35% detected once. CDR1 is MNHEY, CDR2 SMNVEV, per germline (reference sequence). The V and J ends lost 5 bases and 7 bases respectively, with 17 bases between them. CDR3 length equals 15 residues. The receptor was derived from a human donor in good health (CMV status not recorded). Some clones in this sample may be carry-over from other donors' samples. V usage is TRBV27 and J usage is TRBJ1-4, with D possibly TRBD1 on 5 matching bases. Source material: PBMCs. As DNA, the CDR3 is TGTGCCAGCAGTCTCGAATCCGGGACTTCTGAAAAACTGTTTTTT. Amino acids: CASSLESGTSEKLFF.